These 29 T cell receptor beta chains came from one sample sequenced in a study of blood T cell repertoires in COVID-19. TCRdb's copy holds only in-frame clones and misses some; the assay was immunoSEQ multiplex PCR. In the table there are about 400,000 clones, 89% of which are singletons. The source material was PBMCs or T cells enriched from blood (not recorded which). The receptor set was obtained from a woman in her 30s who had recovered from COVID-19.

The CDR3 DNA reads TGTGCCAGCAGCTTTTCGACAGGGAAGGCCTACGAGCAGTACTTC. Translated, it gives CASSFSTGKAYEQYF. The V and J genes are TRBV7-3 and TRBJ2-7; 7 nucleotides line up with TRBD1. The CDR3 is 15 amino acids. With V trimmed by 3 bases and J by 2 bases, 7 bases remained unmatched. Germline V lookup: CDR1 SGHTA, CDR2 FQGTGA.

CDR3 protein: CASSVSDRDQETQYF. The CDR3 DNA sequence: TGTGCCAGCAGCGTATCCGACAGGGACCAAGAGACCCAGTACTTC. The chain has TRBV9 and TRBJ2-5, with 7 bases lining up with TRBD1. Trimming took 1 base from V and 0 from J; bases not matched to a gene: 3. Germline V CDR1 and CDR2: SGDLS, YYNGEE. The CDR3 is 15 residues long.

The chain carries TRBV4-1 and TRBJ2-1; 8 nucleotides match TRBD1. With 0 bases clipped from V and 1 base from J, the junction kept 5 bases outside the gene matches. Germline CDR1 is MGHRA and CDR2 is YSYEKL. The CDR3 is 17 amino acids. The CDR3 spells CASSQEQGDPSYNEQFF. The DNA of the CDR3 is TGCGCCAGCAGCCAAGAACAGGGGGACCCTTCCTACAATGAGCAGTTCTTC.

The chain links TRBV27 to TRBJ2-3, with D possibly matching TRBD1 (6 bases). CDR1 is MNHEY, CDR2 SMNVEV, per germline (reference sequence). The CDR3 spans 16 residues. V lost 5 bases to trimming and J lost 3 bases, with 18 bases between them. The CDR3 DNA reads TGTGCCAGCAGTGCCCTACAGGGTAGTTTGACAGATACGCAGTATTTT. This gives the protein CASSALQGSLTDTQYF.

The rearrangement links TRBV2 to TRBJ1-5; 8 bases agree with TRBD1. The CDR3 covers 14 residues. Trimming cost V 5 bases and J 6 bases; bases outside gene matches: 6. The germline V gene encodes CDR1 SNHLY and CDR2 FYNNEI. CDR3 in amino acids: CASSPTGEVQPQHF. CDR3 sequence (DNA): TGTGCCAGCAGTCCGACAGGGGAGGTTCAGCCCCAGCATTTT. Supplemented by reference TRBV2 and TRBJ1-5, the full variable domain reads EPEVTQTPSHQVTQMGQEVILRCVPISNHLYFYWYRQILGQKVEFLVSFYNNEISEKSEIFDDQFSVERPDGSNFTLKIRSTKLEDSAMYFCASSPTGEVQPQHFGDGTRLSIL.

The chain's CDR3 is CASSLSRLAGQETQYF. Here the CDR3 DNA reads TGTGCCAGCAGCTTGTCGAGACTAGCGGGACAAGAGACCCAGTACTTC. V usage is TRBV7-9 and J usage is TRBJ2-5, with 11 bases aligning to TRBD2. CDR1 is SEHNR, CDR2 FQNEAQ, per germline (reference sequence). V lost 3 bases to trimming and J lost 2 bases; unmatched junction nucleotides: 5. The CDR3 sequence is 16 residues long. Full variable domain (remainder filled in from reference TRBV7-9 and TRBJ2-5): DTGVSQNPRHKITKRGQNVTFRCDPISEHNRLYWYRQTLGQGPEFLTYFQNEAQLEKSRLLSDRFSAERPKGSFSTLEIQRTEQGDSAMYLCASSLSRLAGQETQYFGPGTRLLVL.

The chain employs TRBV4-2 and TRBJ2-1, with 7 bases that match TRBD1. CDR3 length equals 16 residues. The germline V gene has CDR1 LGHNA and CDR2 YNFKEQ. V was clipped by 4 bases and J by 5 bases; unmatched bases: 11. The CDR3 DNA is TGTGCCAGCAGCCGAACGCGGACAGGTTTGAACAATGAGCAGTTCTTC. Protein sequence: CASSRTRTGLNNEQFF.

V is TRBV7-3 and J is TRBJ1-4; the D is unclear. The V and J ends lost 2 bases and 7 bases respectively, with 11 bases between them. Germline lookup yields CDR1 SGHTA and CDR2 FQGTGA. The CDR3 is made up of 14 amino acids. This CDR3 is CASSLQAGVEKLFF. In DNA form, the CDR3 reads TGTGCCAGCAGCTTACAGGCCGGGGTTGAAAAACTGTTTTTT.

This chain links TRBV3-1 (or the pseudogene TRBV3-2) with TRBJ1-2, with 7 bases aligning to TRBD1. Germline CDR1 reads LGHDT; CDR2 reads YNNKEL (reference sequence). Trimming took 3 bases from V and 5 from J; bases not matched to a gene: 6. The CDR3 has 14 residues. CDR3 protein: CASSQLGTAYGYTF. The CDR3 nucleotides read TGTGCCAGCAGCCAGCTGGGGACAGCTTATGGCTACACCTTC.

This clone was found a few times. The DNA for the CDR3 is TGTGCCAGCAGTTTACTGGGCCAGGGGGATGAAAAACTGTTTTTT. It encodes CASSLLGQGDEKLFF. The chain joins TRBV28 to TRBJ1-4, with 7 nucleotides matching TRBD1. The CDR3 covers 15 residues. Per the germline V gene, CDR1 is MDHEN and CDR2 is SYDVKM. Germline trimming cut 2 bases from V and 6 bases from J; bases unmatched to any gene: 6.

In this sample, this clone turned up once. The chain carries TRBV6-6 and TRBJ1-2; possibly TRBD1 for D (5 bases). The CDR3 has 14 amino acids. The germline V and J ends were trimmed by 9 bases and 3 bases, with 17 bases remaining between them. Germline CDR1 and CDR2: MNHNY and SVGAGI (reference sequence). The CDR3 coding sequence is TGTGCCAGTGAGTTAGGGGCCGGCCACTATGGCTACACCTTC. Protein: CASELGAGHYGYTF.

This clone was observed once. The J gene is TRBJ2-1, the V gene TRBV9; D perhaps matches TRBD2 (5 bases). This CDR3 spans 15 amino acids. CDR1 is SGDLS, CDR2 YYNGEE, per germline. With 0 bases removed from V and 8 bases from J, the gap between germline ends came to 15 bases. CDR3 protein: CASSVVTRPVDEQFF. For the CDR3, the DNA is TGTGCCAGCAGCGTAGTAACTAGGCCGGTGGATGAGCAGTTCTTC.

The V gene is TRBV11-3, the J gene TRBJ2-2; 11 bases are shared with TRBD2. With V trimmed by 5 bases and J by 6 bases, 5 bases remained unmatched. The CDR3 runs to 15 residues. In germline, CDR1 is SGHNT, CDR2 YENEEA. CDR3 nucleotide sequence: TGTGCCAGCAGCACTAGCGGGGGAATTCCCGGGGAGCTGTTTTTT. Protein product: CASSTSGGIPGELFF.

In this sample, this clone turned up once. This chain links TRBV6-5 with TRBJ1-3; possible D gene TRBD1, 6 bases. The CDR3 length is 13 residues. Germline values: CDR1 MNHEY, CDR2 SVGAGI. Trimming removed 8 bases at V and 1 base at J, with 9 bases between. As DNA, the CDR3 is TGTGCCAGCCCTGACAGGTCTGGAAACACCATATATTTT. Protein sequence: CASPDRSGNTIYF.

This clone has a single count. The V gene is TRBV7-9, the J gene TRBJ1-1; D not resolved. The CDR3 consists of 15 residues. Germline V gene data show CDR1 as SEHNR and CDR2 as FQNEAQ (reference sequence). The V end lost 0 bases, the J end lost 0 bases, and 8 bases lay between the germline ends. For the CDR3, the DNA is TGTGCCAGCAGCTTAGCGCGGCAAATGAACACTGAAGCTTTCTTT. Translation: CASSLARQMNTEAFF. The full variable domain, its missing parts supplied by reference TRBV7-9 and TRBJ1-1, is DTGVSQNPRHKITKRGQNVTFRCDPISEHNRLYWYRQTLGQGPEFLTYFQNEAQLEKSRLLSDRFSAERPKGSFSTLEIQRTEQGDSAMYLCASSLARQMNTEAFFGQGTRLTVV.

This chain links TRBV7-2 with TRBJ2-1, with a weak D call TRBD2 (7 bases). The CDR3 sequence is 15 residues long. In germline, CDR1 is SGHTA, CDR2 FQGNSA. V lost 5 bases to trimming and J lost 6 bases, with 17 bases between them. The CDR3 loop is CASSVTGGKGNEQFF. CDR3 DNA: TGTGCCAGCAGCGTTACGGGGGGCAAAGGCAATGAGCAGTTCTTC.

V usage is TRBV10-3 and J usage is TRBJ1-2, with TRBD1 matching over 7 bases. CDR3 length: 16 residues. Germline V CDR1 and CDR2: ENHRY, SYGVKD. V was pared by 5 bases and J by 2 bases, with 11 bases of the junction left unmatched. As DNA, the CDR3 is TGTGCCATCAGTAAGGGGGCGAGGATTGCCAACTATGGCTACACCTTC. Translating it yields CAISKGARIANYGYTF.

V is TRBV5-1 and J is TRBJ1-4; D might be TRBD1 (5 bases). V lost 7 bases, J lost 7 bases, and 14 bases lay in between. CDR1 is SGHRS and CDR2 is YFSETQ in the germline V gene. The CDR3 has 13 amino acids. The CDR3 loop reads CASCPQGSEKLFF. The CDR3 DNA follows: TGCGCCAGCTGCCCCCAGGGAAGTGAAAAACTGTTTTTT.

The V gene is TRBV9, the J gene TRBJ2-7; 7 positions agree with TRBD2. Losses at the gene ends were 4 bases for V and 1 base for J; bases not matched to a gene: 5. Germline CDR1 is SGDLS and CDR2 is YYNGEE. The CDR3 contains 14 residues. The CDR3 loop is CASSRGGGSYEQYF. CDR3 bases: TGTGCCAGCAGCCGGGGCGGGGGTTCCTACGAGCAGTACTTC.

With respect to this clone: Other nucleotide sequences from this sample produce the same CDR3. The rearrangement links TRBV9 to TRBJ2-7; a possible D gene is TRBD1 (7 bases). CDR3 length: 14 residues. Germline V CDR1 and CDR2: SGDLS, YYNGEE. The V gene lost 2 bases and the J gene lost 1 base, with 10 bases spanning the gap. The chain's CDR3 is CASSVSGGSYEQYF. Here the CDR3 DNA reads TGTGCCAGCAGCGTTTCAGGGGGGTCCTACGAGCAGTACTTC.

The J gene is TRBJ1-1, the V gene TRBV12-5; D remains unclear. Germline-derived CDR1 and CDR2 are LGHNT and FRNRAP. With 9 bases removed from V and 3 bases from J, the gap between germline ends came to 8 bases. This CDR3 spans 11 amino acids. CDR3 nucleotides: TGTGCTAGCTCACGCGACACTGAAGCTTTCTTT. Encoded protein: CASSRDTEAFF.

This clone was counted a single time. V gene TRBV5-6 combines with J gene TRBJ2-1, with a weak D call TRBD2 (6 bases). The CDR3 is made up of 13 amino acids. The ends were cut back, 3 bases at V and 4 bases at J, with 8 bases in the middle. Germline V gives CDR1 SGHDT, CDR2 YYEEEE. DNA for the CDR3: TGTGCCAGCAGCTCCGGGGGTTACAATGAGCAGTTCTTC. It specifies CASSSGGYNEQFF.

This sequence joins TRBV12-5 and TRBJ1-6, with 7 bases aligning to TRBD1. V lost 0 bases and J lost 7; bases outside the gene matches: 9. The length of the CDR3 is 17 residues. In germline, CDR1 is LGHNT, CDR2 FRNRAP. CDR3 sequence: CASGLVLGRGTNSPLHF. The CDR3 DNA sequence: TGTGCTAGTGGTTTGGTACTTGGCAGGGGGACGAATTCACCCCTCCACTTT.

The rearrangement links TRBV10-2 to TRBJ2-2; 11 positions match TRBD2. Per germline, CDR1 WSHSY and CDR2 SAAADI. V was pared by 3 bases and J by 0 bases, with 3 bases of the junction left unmatched. The CDR3 runs to 17 residues. CDR3 region: CASSDTSGGANTGELFF. The CDR3 nucleotides are TGCGCCAGCAGTGACACTAGCGGGGGTGCGAACACCGGGGAGCTGTTTTTT.

The J gene is TRBJ2-2, the V gene TRBV28, with D possibly matching TRBD1 (6 bases). The CDR3 runs 13 residues. Germline lookup yields CDR1 MDHEN and CDR2 SYDVKM. The V end was cut by 9 bases, the J end by 1 base, with 9 bases between. The CDR3 region is CASATGNTGELFF. The CDR3 DNA reads TGTGCCAGTGCGACAGGGAACACCGGGGAGCTGTTTTTT.

The chain is built from TRBV9 and TRBJ1-6, with a tentative D call TRBD1 (5 bases). V was clipped by 0 bases and J by 9 bases, with 13 bases between them. Germline CDR1 is SGDLS and CDR2 is YYNGEE. The CDR3 has 15 amino acids. The CDR3 nucleotides are TGTGCCAGCAGCGTAGGTGCAGGGCTGGCTTCACCCCTCCACTTT. This gives the protein CASSVGAGLASPLHF.

The chain couples TRBV5-1 to TRBJ2-2; TRBD2 agrees at 8 bases. Trimming removed 0 bases from V and 4 bases from J; junction bases left unmatched: 8. From germline, CDR1 is SGHRS and CDR2 YFSETQ. This CDR3 is built from 17 residues. CDR3 DNA sequence: TGCGCCAGCAGCTTGGCTTGGAGCGGGAGTATCACCGGGGAGCTGTTTTTT. Translated: CASSLAWSGSITGELFF.

This chain connects TRBV9 to TRBJ2-3; TRBD1 aligns across 10 bases. The germline V gene encodes CDR1 SGDLS and CDR2 YYNGEE. Trimming took 3 bases from V and 6 from J; bases not matched to a gene: 7. This CDR3 region has 15 residues. CDR3 protein: CASSERTGGEDTQYF. For the CDR3, the DNA is TGTGCCAGCAGCGAACGGACAGGGGGAGAGGATACGCAGTATTTT.

The chain links TRBV7-9 to TRBJ2-3; 11 bases align to TRBD2. In germline, CDR1 is SEHNR, CDR2 FQNEAQ (reference sequence). Trimming at V came to 2 bases and at J to 7 bases, leaving 14 bases not matched to a gene. This CDR3 has 18 residues. In DNA, the CDR3 is TGTGCCAGCAGCTTACCTCCCAGACTAGCGGGGATAACCCATACGCAGTATTTT. This encodes CASSLPPRLAGITHTQYF.